The clone carrying this TCR beta chain has ten or more counts. It was with unique molecular identifiers that the TCRbeta library was prepared. TCRdb redid the calling of the PCR reads with MiXCR, one entry per CDR3 protein. Seen here are about 610,000 distinct CDR3 sequences, roughly a tenth observed once, and the top ten hold less than 4.5%. The germline CDR1 and CDR2 sequences are SQVTM and ANQGSEA. The V gene end was trimmed by 7 bases and the J gene end by 3 bases; junction bases not matched to a gene: 8. The CDR3 contains 13 residues. This sample is part of a study of T-cell reconstitution after alpha-beta-depleted transplantation in children.

The receptor was isolated from a human donor who donated a stem cell graft to a child with acute myeloid leukemia. This specimen was PBMCs from the stem cell graft donor, taken from the stem cell graft. The V call is TRBV29-1, the J call TRBJ2-7; 8 bases are a match to TRBD2. The CDR3: CSGRTSTGYEQYF. CDR3 nucleotides: TGCAGCGGACGGACTAGCACGGGCTACGAGCAGTACTTC.